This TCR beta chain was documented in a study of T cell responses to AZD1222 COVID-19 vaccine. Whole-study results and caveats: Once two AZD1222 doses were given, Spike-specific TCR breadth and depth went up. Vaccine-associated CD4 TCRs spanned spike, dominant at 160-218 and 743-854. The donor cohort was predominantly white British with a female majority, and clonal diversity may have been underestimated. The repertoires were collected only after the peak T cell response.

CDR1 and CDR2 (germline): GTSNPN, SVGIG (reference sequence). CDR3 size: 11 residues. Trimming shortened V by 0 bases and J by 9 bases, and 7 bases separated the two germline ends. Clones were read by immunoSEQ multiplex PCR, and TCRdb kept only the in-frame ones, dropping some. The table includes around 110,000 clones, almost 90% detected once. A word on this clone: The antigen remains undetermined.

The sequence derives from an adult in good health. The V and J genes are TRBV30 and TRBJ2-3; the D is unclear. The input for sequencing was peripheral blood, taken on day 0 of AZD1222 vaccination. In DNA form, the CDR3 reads TGTGCCTGGAGTGTTTCCAGAACGCAGTATTTT. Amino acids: CAWSVSRTQYF.